This TCR beta chain was sequenced for a study of control samples from healthy donors and cancer patients. Method: immunoSEQ multiplex PCR; TCRdb's copy keeps in-frame clones and lacks some. Among around 200,000 clones, about nine tenths were seen once, and the ten largest hold approximately 1.5%. The sample was blood. The clonotype originates from a woman aged 25-40 years in good health.

The CDR3 reads CASSSGQGDYGYTF. CDR3 bases: TGTGCCAGCAGCTCGGGACAGGGCGACTATGGCTACACCTTC. The J gene is TRBJ1-2, the V gene TRBV5-4, with 9 positions matching TRBD1. With 3 bases clipped from V and 3 bases from J, the junction kept 3 bases outside the gene matches. CDR3 length equals 14 residues. CDR1 and CDR2 (germline): SGHNT, YYREEE (reference sequence).